These 6 T cell receptor beta chains share one sample of origin, sequenced in a study of control samples from healthy donors and cancer patients. The protocol was immunoSEQ multiplex PCR, while the TCRdb copy is restricted to in-frame clones and leaves out a portion. The profile shows roughly 88,000 clones, around 92% of them singletons. Sequences were obtained from blood. These receptors were obtained from a man aged 50 or older in good health.

The chain joins TRBV2 to TRBJ1-1; D gene unclear. Germline V gene data show CDR1 as SNHLY and CDR2 as FYNNEI. CDR3 size: 12 residues. Trimming removed 2 bases from V and 7 bases from J, with 8 bases in between. CDR3 loop: CASSESGYEAFF. The CDR3 coding sequence is TGTGCCAGCAGTGAAAGTGGATATGAAGCTTTCTTT.

CDR3 protein: CASSKGLISYEQYF. CDR3 DNA: TGTGCCAGTAGTAAAGGGCTGATCTCCTACGAGCAGTACTTC. The chain couples TRBV19 to TRBJ2-7; D gene uncertain. V lost 4 bases and J 0 bases, leaving 10 bases between the germline ends. CDR1 is LNHDA and CDR2 is SQIVND in the germline V gene (reference sequence). The CDR3 covers 14 residues. The entire variable domain, with the rest obtained from reference TRBV19 and TRBJ2-7, is as follows: DGGITQSPKYLFRKEGQNVTLSCEQNLNHDAMYWYRQDPGQGLRLIYYSQIVNDFQKGDIAEGYSVSREKKESFPLTVTSAQKNPTAFYLCASSKGLISYEQYFGPGTRLTVT.

V and J are TRBV7-9 and TRBJ1-2, with 8 nucleotides matching TRBD1. Germline loops: CDR1 SEHNR, CDR2 FQNEAQ (reference sequence). The CDR3 loop spans 15 amino acids. Trimming removed 5 bases from V and 0 bases from J; junction bases left unmatched: 5. As DNA, the CDR3 is TGTGCCAGCAGCCCACCGGACAGGGCTAACTATGGCTACACCTTC. Its protein product is CASSPPDRANYGYTF.

This clone was found once. The chain combines TRBV6-5 with TRBJ1-3; D gene uncertain. The germline V and J ends were trimmed by 7 bases and 1 base, with 8 bases remaining between them. CDR1 and CDR2 (germline): MNHEY, SVGAGI. CDR3 length: 13 amino acids. CDR3 nucleotides: TGTGCCAGCATTCGAGGGTCTGGAAACACCATATATTTT. Translation: CASIRGSGNTIYF.

The chain links TRBV18 to TRBJ1-1; no clear D. Trimming shortened V by 0 bases and J by 0 bases, and 8 bases separated the two germline ends. The length of the CDR3 is 15 residues. The germline V gene has CDR1 KGHSH and CDR2 LQKENI. The CDR3: CASSPPALMNTEAFF. The CDR3 DNA is TGTGCCAGCTCACCACCAGCATTAATGAACACTGAAGCTTTCTTT.

V usage is TRBV7-9 and J usage is TRBJ2-5, with 7 nucleotides matching TRBD1. CDR1 is SEHNR, CDR2 FQNEAQ, per germline (reference sequence). This CDR3 comprises 15 residues. V lost 6 bases and J lost 1; bases outside the gene matches: 8. The CDR3 nucleotides read TGTGCCAGCAGTTCTAGACAGGGACCCCAAGAGACCCAGTACTTC. This sequence encodes CASSSRQGPQETQYF.